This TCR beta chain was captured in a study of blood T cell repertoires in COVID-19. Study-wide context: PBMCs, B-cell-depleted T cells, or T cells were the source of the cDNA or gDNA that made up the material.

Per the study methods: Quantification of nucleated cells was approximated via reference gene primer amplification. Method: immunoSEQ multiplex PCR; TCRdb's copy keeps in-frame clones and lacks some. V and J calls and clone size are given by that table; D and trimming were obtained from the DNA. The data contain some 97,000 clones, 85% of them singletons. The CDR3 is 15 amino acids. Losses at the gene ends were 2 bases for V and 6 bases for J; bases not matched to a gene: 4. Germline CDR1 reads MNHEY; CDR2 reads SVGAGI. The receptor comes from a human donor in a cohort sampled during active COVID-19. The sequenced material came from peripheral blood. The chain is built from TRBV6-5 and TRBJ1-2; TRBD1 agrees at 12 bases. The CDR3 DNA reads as TGTGCCAGCAGTTACAGCGGGACAGGGGGCGATGGCTACACCTTC. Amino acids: CASSYSGTGGDGYTF.